The subject of this entry is one T cell receptor beta chain. The specificity of this receptor is unknown. The record has no base qualities; no much larger clone is one base away. The sample comes from a study of cytomegalovirus exposure and HLA in healthy donors (dated by TCRdb to about 2017). In terms of the full investigation: According to an earlier analysis of around 600 of the donors, 150 million to 200 million T cells yielded roughly 100 million unique TCR beta sequences and about 280 Gb of sequence data. An early release covering 550 to 700 HLA-typed donors comprised approximately 290 gigabases of sequencing data and roughly 85 million unique TCR sequences. The genetic ancestry cluster associated with self-reported Caucasian donors included 65% to 90% of the roughly 380 genotyped donors. The aim of the study was to test whether cataloging public T cell receptors could identify signatures of past pathogen exposure. Using immunosequencing, the study profiled T cell repertoires from 500 to 800 subjects and related those repertoires to cytomegalovirus serostatus. A separate validation cohort of 100 to 150 different subjects was used in addition to the approximately 700-subject first cohort. To predict cytomegalovirus infection status, the study combined high-throughput TCR immunosequencing, statistical association of individual TCRs with disease status, and machine learning. To study patterns of TCR occurrence, a later analysis re-analyzed previously published TCR beta repertoires from hundreds of donors and added high-resolution HLA genotyping. Rather than using new phenotypic data, the later analysis identified candidate immune exposures from TCR beta sequences and from how often those sequences occurred across donors. To decide whether each TCR beta V gene segment behaved as functional or pseudogenic, an earlier analysis of some 580 of the donors relied on high-throughput TCR beta sequencing. Donor age, sex, ethnicity and CMV serostatus were compiled alongside the repertoire data. Genome-wide SNP genotypes for about three fifths of the roughly 670 donors were used in a later genetic analysis, which treated that subset as a discovery cohort. All discovery cohort repertoires had been generated using a single sequencing platform. HLA typing covered class I and class II loci at four-digit resolution. The number of donors typed differed by locus, with about 629-630 for A, B, C, DRB1 and DQB1, roughly 550 for DQA1, 606 for DPA1, and around 450 for DPB1. Several DR-DQ haplotypes were handled as single units for association and clustering, since linkage in the cohort was strong. On average, approximately 250,000 unique TCR beta nucleotide sequences were sequenced per donor among 398 genotyped donors of the cohort, with 15% to 20% of those sequences being non-productive. Findings and caveats that apply to the study as a whole: In an earlier analysis of 500 to 650 of the donors, most TCR beta V segments appeared in productive rearrangements about 87% or about 30% of the time, broadly matching IMGT annotations. A later analysis reported that several top co-occurrence clusters appeared linked to parvovirus B19, influenza, CMV and Epstein-Barr virus. In a later analysis, the rate of TCR association differed among HLA loci, with DRB1 alleles having the most associated TCRs and HLA-C alleles having the fewest. Strong co-occurrence of HLA alleles, especially DR and DQ, made assigning TCR associations to individual alleles difficult. HLA typing was unavailable for some donors at each locus, so association tests used only the typed subset. Compared with the approximately 670-donor mean, donors in an Asian-associated ancestry cluster had fewer N-insertions in productive TCRs, according to a later genetic analysis. Roughly 17 rarely observed V segments, including chromosome 9 orphons, were excluded from the earlier analysis of approximately 600 of the donors because counts were too low. Most TCR sequences were seen in very few donors, while some public TCRs were found in many individuals. Linkage disequilibrium might explain the correlated functional status among segregating V segments, but an unknown experimental factor could not be ruled out. The only immune exposure information available for the cohort was CMV serostatus. The sequencing pipeline was judged likely to have produced a cluster of highly shared sequence variants as a technical artifact. A total of 150 or so TCR beta chains were listed by the study as associated with cytomegalovirus. Only TCR beta chains were sequenced in this cohort, and the absence of alpha or paired-chain data limited detectable features. In a later analysis, most CMV-associated TCR beta chains were found to appear HLA-restricted, with HLA associations seemingly driven largely by CMV exposure. Presence/absence analyses assumed roughly uniform sequencing depth across donors, an assumption that may not hold. The classifier was reported to diagnose cytomegalovirus status with high specificity and sensitivity in both the original and validation cohorts. The 87-base-pair reads could not distinguish some IMGT-functional V segments, including TRBV6-2 and TRBV6-3, so those segments were excluded. A later analysis found that HLA-associated TCR beta chains were more clonally expanded and had lower generation probabilities than equally common non-associated chains. V-gene and J-gene trimming of TCR beta chains was associated with a missense DCLRE1C variant in a later genetic analysis, and the association was replicated in an independent cohort. At a false discovery rate of 0.05, a later analysis linked approximately 18,000 TCR beta sequences to specific HLA alleles. According to the authors, the approach could potentially be generalized to other disease states and immunological phenotypes. In vitro tests confirmed that three of the cytomegalovirus-associated TCR beta chains recognize cytomegalovirus antigens. A further reported finding was that TCR beta sequences accurately predicted the HLA-A and HLA-B alleles for most subjects in the first cohort.

The cohort consisted of 600 to 750 healthy bone marrow donors. At the time of sampling, every cohort member was nominally healthy, though immune exposures that went unrecorded were likely present. The donor was CMV seronegative and belonged to the group of under 400 seronegative cohort members. A peripheral blood sample was provided by each donor, and peripheral blood mononuclear cells were used for TCR beta sequencing. Genomic DNA extraction from the blood cell samples was performed with the Qiagen DNeasy Blood Extraction Kit. From a lookup of the germline V gene, CDR1 and CDR2 are MNHEY and SVGAGI. Its CDR3 holds 13 amino acids, cysteine through phenylalanine. The CDR3 DNA has 39 bases and is translated from base 1. The trim is 6 bases for V and 6 bases for J, with a gap of 14 bases between the germline ends. The method behind the library was the immunoSEQ multiplex PCR assay. A mixture of 60 forward primers for TCR Vbeta segments and 13 reverse primers for TCR Jbeta segments was used in the multiplex PCR. The CDR3 region of rearranged TCR beta genes was amplified from genomic DNA with a multiplex PCR assay. Amplified TCR beta libraries were sequenced as 87-base-pair reads on the Illumina HiSeq System. As for how the authors treated the data: A later analysis tallied roughly 80 million unique TCR beta chains across the approximately 670 repertoires, and some 10 million of those chains were shared by two or more donors. To remove PCR and sequencing errors, raw reads were error-corrected and collapsed into unique sequences using a nearest-neighbor algorithm that merged closely related sequences. CDR3 sequences were aligned to IMGT reference sequences to assign V, D and J gene segments. Each retained sequence needed at least a six-nucleotide match to both a V gene segment and a J gene segment. Rearrangements were called productive when the CDR3 lacked stop codons and stayed in frame with V and J; all others were non-productive. Following IMGT convention, CDR3 was defined as the stretch from the second conserved V-encoded cysteine up to the conserved J-encoded phenylalanine. The earlier analysis of roughly 590 of the donors excluded any sequence lacking an unambiguous match to a single V gene segment. In an earlier analysis of about 590 of the donors, a V segment was called functional when productive rearrangements were above 56.7%, and segregating when the standard deviation between donors exceeded 5%. A statistical classification framework was built to diagnose cytomegalovirus status from the catalog of TCR beta chain sequences. In a later analysis, V and J genes were assigned by comparing TCR nucleotide sequences against IMGT/GENE-DB human TR gene sequences. In a later analysis, CDR3 sequences and most-parsimonious VDJ recombination scenarios were assigned using the TCRdist pipeline. In a later analysis, every TCR beta chain was defined by the combination of its CDR3 amino acid sequence and its V-gene family, and reads without a unique V-gene family were dropped. As a way to deal with suspected cross-contamination and a sequencing artifact, a later analysis dropped 640 or so nucleotide sequences that were highly shared and had low generation probability. In a later analysis, a clonal expansion index was calculated for each public chain from normalized within-repertoire ranks of inferred template counts. In a later analysis, generation probabilities were computed with a VDJ recombination model fitted to out-of-frame rearrangements, and the resulting probabilities were checked against IGoR. In a later analysis, hypergeometric tests were used to score TCR-TCR, TCR-HLA and TCR-CMV co-occurrence, with a repertoire-size bias correction applied to TCR pairs. In a later analysis, false discovery rates were estimated by permuting HLA or CMV assignments 20 times. A later analysis grouped co-occurring TCRs with DBSCAN, adding TCRdist sequence similarity when clustering within HLA-allele-positive subsets. Repertoires with fewer than 30,000 or more than 120,000 public chains were left out of co-occurrence clustering, as were four to six repertoires with anomalous nucleotide sharing. TCRdb carries this immuneACCESS record with in-frame sequences only. Its versions omit some clonotypes, under half of them owing to an unresolved V gene in the studies checked, with the rest unexplained. V and J calls and clone size are those listed in that table; D and trimming were worked out from the DNA. In this sample the table shows over 100,000 clones, 60% to 80% of which occur a single time. Together, the top ten hold less than 1.1% of the sample.

The sequence is built from TRBV6-5 and TRBJ1-1; TRBD1 could be the D gene, as 6 bases match. This sequence originates from a male donor in good health and CMV-seronegative. The specimen was PBMCs. CDR3 loop: CASSRNRDAEAFF. The sequenced DNA: TGTGCCAGCAGCCGTAACAGGGACGCTGAAGCTTTCTTT.